This TCR beta chain was sequenced in a study of shared clonotypes between healthy human individuals. The table came from immunoSEQ multiplex PCR; TCRdb's copy has only in-frame clones and leaves some out. Of roughly 330,000 clones listed, about 74% are singletons. The germline gives CDR1 SGHRS, CDR2 YFSETQ. V shed 1 base and J shed 5 bases, with 12 bases lying between them. CDR3 length equals 14 residues. The V and J genes are TRBV5-1 and TRBJ1-1; D ambiguous. The TCR comes from a man aged 25 to 40 in good health. The sequenced sample consisted of memory CD4+ T cells sorted from blood. This sample's subset: CD45RA-negative fraction. CDR3 protein: CASSLRTDRTEAFF. The CDR3 nucleotides are TGCGCCAGCAGCTTGCGGACCGACCGGACTGAAGCTTTCTTT. The full variable domain, its missing parts supplied by reference TRBV5-1 and TRBJ1-1, is KAGVTQTPRYLIKTRGQQVTLSCSPISGHRSVSWYQQTPGQGLQFLFEYFSETQRNKGNFPGRFSGRQFSNSRSEMNVSTLELGDSALYLCASSLRTDRTEAFFGQGTRLTVV.